The clone carrying this TCR beta chain occurred a few times. Its antigen is undetermined. These data originate in a study of T cells in Graves' hyperthyroidism and ophthalmopathy. Overall study findings and caveats: Ophthalmopathy onset followed model prediction by a median around six months. Within blood appeared most thyroid clonotypes that had expanded above 0.001.

Using RNA transcripts as the source, TCR beta CDR3 regions were amplified. A set of HTBI primers served as the primers for a first-round RT-PCR of the TCR CDR3. TCRdb itself ran the multiplex PCR reads through MiXCR, one entry per CDR3 protein. Seen here are about 530,000 distinct CDR3 sequences, under 20% observed once, and the top ten hold approximately 15%. Ophthalmopathy cases met thresholds of Clinical Activity Score at least 3, NOSPECS grade at least 4 and duration under 3 months. Each 10 ml fresh peripheral blood draw supplied the PBMCs. Germline CDR1 DFQATT, CDR2 SNEGSKA (reference sequence). Trimming stripped 0 bases from V and 2 bases from J, with 14 bases between. The CDR3 extends over 16 amino acids.

V is TRBV20-1 and J is TRBJ2-4; D call uncertain. Specimen: blood. This TCR was sampled from a young woman with Graves' ophthalmopathy. The CDR3 loop reads CSARDLFRTPKNIQYF. CDR3 coding DNA: TGCAGTGCTAGAGATCTATTCCGAACCCCCAAAAACATTCAGTACTTC.